Below, one TCR beta chain is given with its context. MiXCR, applied by TCRdb to the RT-PCR reads, yields one record per CDR3 protein. Among about 680,000 distinct CDR3 sequences listed, approximately 15% were seen once. V shed 5 bases, J shed 5 bases, and the junction held 9 bases outside the gene matches. Germline CDR1 reads MNHEY; CDR2 reads SMNVEV (reference sequence). The CDR3 is made up of 15 amino acids. This TCR was sampled from a female donor in good health, serving as a healthy control. Sequenced: memory CD4+ T cells from blood. The chain carries TRBV27 and TRBJ2-7; 10 nucleotides agree with TRBD1. This chain's CDR3 is CASSPLGTGVHEQYF. DNA for the CDR3: TGTGCCAGCAGTCCTCTCGGGACAGGGGTCCACGAGCAGTACTTC.